This T cell receptor beta chain is drawn from a study of beta chain features in type 1 diabetes (dated by TCRdb to the late 2010s). Regarding the study in general: Mean age, gender distribution, total cell number and subset yield were not different between patients and healthy donors. Across all samples, approximately 100 million sorted cells were examined, and cell number per subset correlated strongly with RNA yield. The study compared the TCRB repertoires of sorted circulating CD4+ T cell subsets in recently diagnosed type 1 diabetes patients with those in matched healthy donors. Regulatory and stem cell-like memory subsets were isolated from only 8 patients and roughly 8 healthy donors, whereas naive and central memory subsets came from all 30 or so donors.

On this clone: The clone's antigen remains unknown. One base away there is no much larger clone; base qualities are not given.

From each donor, a single peripheral blood sample of about 100 mL on average was drawn into heparinised tubes. Naive, central memory, regulatory and stem cell-like memory CD4+ T cells were sorted on a BD FACSAria II using a panel including CD45RO, CCR7, CD25, CD127, CD95 and CD27. A purity above 95% was achieved for all sorted populations. PBMCs were separated immediately by Lymphoprep density gradient centrifugation and were stained directly, without being cultured. So that batch effects would be minimized, each experiment stained and sorted samples in pairs, pairing one healthy donor with one patient. Results the study describes overall, beyond this receptor: Naive, central memory and regulatory TCRB repertoires appeared to be more similar among patients than among healthy donors. Because cDNA was sequenced instead of genomic DNA, highly expressing activated cells could be over-represented, though the groups showed no difference in activation or CD3 levels. In all four CD4+ subsets, TCRB CDR3 length was moderately but significantly shorter in type 1 diabetes patients. At VDJ recombination sites, patients with type 1 diabetes made fewer insertions and deleted more nucleotides, a pattern implying thymic rearrangement abnormalities. Because small numbers of individuals were included in the HLA sub-analyses, any influence of HLA type on TCRB rearrangement was left unresolved. Shorter templates might be favored by PCR, yet because patient and control samples were amplified and corrected together, any such skew would affect both groups equally.

CDR1 SEHNR and CDR2 FQNEAQ are derived from the germline V gene (reference sequence). Including the terminal cysteine and phenylalanine, the CDR3 comprises 13 residues. Here the CDR3 DNA is all that survives: 39 bases in frame from base 1. The V and J ends are trimmed by 1 base and 5 bases, leaving 7 bases between them. The High Capacity cDNA Reverse Transcription Kit was used to reverse transcribe all of the isolated RNA, meaning that expressed TCRB transcripts were what got sequenced. Deep immunoSEQ sequencing was performed on naive, central memory and regulatory T cell samples, with an average of about 3.57 million total reads per sample. Sorted cells were lysed in RLT buffer and RNA was extracted with DNase-treated RNeasy Micro or Mini kits, depending on cell number. Each cell subset was processed on its own to prevent cross-contamination, while patient and healthy donor samples were processed together. The immunoSEQ multiplex PCR was used to amplify TCRB sequences from cDNA, yielding 87-bp fragments that span the CDR3 region. The amplicons were sequenced using the Illumina HiSeq platform. Processing in the source paper ran as follows. Synthetic template baselines were used to correct PCR bias computationally, reads within Hamming distance 2 were collapsed, and singletons that could not be merged were discarded. Reads were aligned against IMGT to assign V, D and J genes, CDR3 length and insertions or deletions at six rearrangement sites. Clonotype counts were normalized to sorted cell number within each subset before computing true diversity and Gini coefficients with the tcR R package. The overlap coefficient, calculated on TCRB nucleotide sequences, was used to measure repertoire sharing. The immuneACCESS repertoire file appears here via TCRdb, limited to in-frame rearrangements. These files lack a portion of the clones; in checked studies, under half of the deficit traces to unresolved V genes, and the cause of the others is not known. V and J calls and clone size follow that table, whereas D and trimming were derived from the DNA. Across this sample there are about 140,000 clones, with over 8% seen only once. Around 0.65% of the sample comes from the top ten.

The rearranged segments are TRBV7-9 and TRBJ2-3; the D gene cannot be resolved reliably. Sequencing was done on a sample of central memory CD4+ T cells from blood. The origin of this receptor is a middle-aged woman in good health. The DNA sequence is as follows: TGTGCCAGCAGCTTAGACAGTAGAGATACGCAGTATTTT. This encodes CASSLDSRDTQYF.